Shown below are 3 T cell receptor beta chains from a single sample sequenced in a study of Ad26.COV2.S vaccination and SARS-CoV-2 variants. The method was immunoSEQ multiplex PCR; TCRdb's version includes in-frame clones alone and lacks a portion of them. The sample has over 85,000 clones; under 90% are singletons. The sequences come from peripheral blood, collected after recovery from COVID-19. The receptors stem from a human donor who had recovered from COVID-19.

V gene TRBV6-5 combines with J gene TRBJ1-1, with TRBD1 as a possible D gene (6 bases). This CDR3 has 13 residues. Germline CDR1 is MNHEY and CDR2 is SVGAGI. V was clipped by 7 bases and J by 1 base, with 10 bases between them. CDR3 sequence reads: CASKEGQNTEAFF. CDR3 bases: TGTGCCAGCAAAGAGGGACAGAACACTGAAGCTTTCTTT.

The genes are TRBV18 and TRBJ2-7; TRBD2 aligns across 8 bases. J was trimmed by 4 bases and V by 2 bases; bases with no gene match: 7. Germline V gene sequence: CDR1 KGHSH, CDR2 LQKENI. The CDR3 covers 15 residues. The CDR3 is CASSPSSGFSYEQYF. In DNA, the CDR3 is TGTGCCAGCTCACCATCTAGCGGGTTCTCTTACGAGCAGTACTTC. Drawing the rest from reference TRBV18 and TRBJ2-7, the complete variable domain is NAGVMQNPRHLVRRRGQEARLRCSPMKGHSHVYWYRQLPEEGLKFMVYLQKENIIDESGMPKERFSAEFPKEGPSILRIQQVVRGDSAAYFCASSPSSGFSYEQYFGPGTRLTVT.

This clone was recorded a few times. The genes are TRBV28 and TRBJ2-3, with 14 bases fitting TRBD2. V shed 6 bases and J 0 bases; nucleotides not matched to a gene: 11. The CDR3 consists of 19 residues. CDR1 is MDHEN and CDR2 is SYDVKM in the germline V gene. CDR3 coding DNA: TGTGCCAGCAGCCCAGGGGGGACTAGCGGGAGAGGGAGCACAGATACGCAGTATTTT. This gives the protein CASSPGGTSGRGSTDTQYF.